Following are 26 T cell receptor beta chains from one sample sequenced in a study of beta chain features in type 1 diabetes. The study, taken as a whole, reports: Shorter TCRB CDR3s, moderately but significantly so, marked every one of the four CD4+ subsets in Type 1 diabetes patients.

No antigen is known for these receptors. The authors reverse transcribed all of the isolated RNA, so sequencing captured expressed TCRB transcripts. TCRdb keeps only in-frame clones here, not all; method: immunoSEQ multiplex PCR. The table has tens of thousands of clones, about 50% seen once. Sample: stem cell memory CD4+ T cells from blood. These receptors came from a man between 18 and 29 years old with type 1 diabetes.

This clone was observed a handful of times. This rearrangement joins TRBV20-1 to TRBJ2-2; D is ambiguous. V was clipped by 2 bases and J by 7 bases, with 5 bases between them. Germline CDR1 DFQATT, CDR2 SNEGSKA (reference sequence). The CDR3 spans 11 residues. CDR3 DNA sequence: TGCAGTGCTAGAATTCTCGGGGAGCTGTTTTTT. Protein product: CSARILGELFF.

The chain links TRBV11-3 to TRBJ2-7; 8 bases are shared with TRBD2. The CDR3 contains 15 residues. Germline V gene sequence: CDR1 SGHNT, CDR2 YENEEA. V lost 5 bases and J lost 1; bases outside the gene matches: 7. CDR3 residues: CASSLLTGGSYEQYF. The CDR3 DNA reads TGTGCCAGCAGCCTGTTGACGGGAGGGTCCTACGAGCAGTACTTC.

This clone was recorded once. The chain carries TRBV28 and TRBJ2-3, with TRBD1 matching 8 bases. Per germline, CDR1 MDHEN and CDR2 SYDVKM. J gave up 3 bases and V 4 bases, and 9 bases lay outside the gene matches. This CDR3 comprises 16 residues. The CDR3 coding sequence is TGTGCCAGCAGTTCCCCTAGGACAGGGTATACAGATACGCAGTATTTT. The encoded protein is CASSSPRTGYTDTQYF.

The rearrangement uses TRBV9 and TRBJ2-5; tentatively, D is TRBD2 (6 bases). Germline V gene lookup returns CDR1 SGDLS and CDR2 YYNGEE. The length of the CDR3 is 16 residues. V dropped 4 bases and J dropped 4 bases, with 20 bases sitting between them. CDR3 in amino acids: CASSIRDSSPAETQYF. The CDR3 DNA sequence: TGTGCCAGCAGCATCCGGGACTCAAGTCCCGCAGAGACCCAGTACTTC.

V gene TRBV2 combines with J gene TRBJ2-7; D ambiguous. The CDR3 is made up of 13 amino acids. The V gene's germline CDR1 is SNHLY and CDR2 FYNNEI. V lost 1 base, J lost 5 bases, and 9 bases lay in between. CDR3 sequence: CASSEEWSDEQYF. In DNA form, the CDR3 reads TGTGCCAGCAGTGAAGAGTGGTCAGACGAGCAGTACTTC.

For the CDR3, the DNA is TGTGCCAGCTCCCCGGACAGGGCCCATGGCTACACCTTC. It encodes CASSPDRAHGYTF. This chain joins TRBV18 and TRBJ1-2, with 8 bases fitting TRBD1. Trimming took 6 bases from V and 6 from J; bases not matched to a gene: 6. CDR3 size: 13 residues. CDR1 is KGHSH, CDR2 LQKENI, per germline.

The table lists this clone with a few counts. This chain connects TRBV6-6 to TRBJ2-5, with 7 bases aligning to TRBD1. The CDR3 is 14 residues long. J lost 0 bases, V lost 6 bases, and 4 bases had no gene match. Looked up from germline, CDR1 is MNHNY and CDR2 is SVGAGI (reference sequence). Here the CDR3 DNA reads TGTGCCAGCAGGCAACAGGGGAACCAAGAGACCCAGTACTTC. It specifies CASRQQGNQETQYF.

This clone was observed a few times. The chain is built from TRBV2 and TRBJ2-2, with 10 bases lining up with TRBD2. CDR3 length: 15 amino acids. J lost 3 bases, V lost 7 bases, and 5 bases had no gene match. Germline values: CDR1 SNHLY, CDR2 FYNNEI. CDR3 region: CASMTGTSDTGELFF. The CDR3 coding sequence is TGTGCCAGCATGACCGGGACTAGCGACACCGGGGAGCTGTTTTTT.

This chain connects TRBV29-1 to TRBJ1-5, with 11 bases that match TRBD1. This CDR3 is 14 amino acids long. Germline V gene sequence: CDR1 SQVTM, CDR2 ANQGSEA. Unmatched junction bases numbered 4, after V lost 6 bases and J lost 3 bases. CDR3 DNA sequence: TGCAGCGTCCGGGACAGGGGGTCCAATCAGCCCCAGCATTTT. Translating gives CSVRDRGSNQPQHF.

This chain joins TRBV11-2 and TRBJ1-1; 9 bases map to TRBD1. This CDR3 is built from 14 residues. CDR1 is SGHAT and CDR2 is FQNNGV in the germline V gene. J lost 5 bases, V lost 6 bases, and 7 bases had no gene match. CDR3 in amino acids: CASSFGTGRTEAFF. CDR3 sequence (DNA): TGTGCCAGCAGTTTCGGGACAGGGAGGACTGAAGCTTTCTTT.

The CDR3 region has the DNA TGTGCCAGCAGCTTAAGCCAGGGGGCCGTGTCGGGCACTGAAGCTTTCTTT. Its translation is CASSLSQGAVSGTEAFF. V usage is TRBV7-9 and J usage is TRBJ1-1; 8 bases line up with TRBD1. Germline-derived CDR1 and CDR2 are SEHNR and FQNEAQ (reference sequence). J was trimmed by 4 bases and V by 2 bases; bases with no gene match: 12. This CDR3 contains 17 residues. The full variable domain, rest sourced from reference TRBV7-9 and TRBJ1-1, is DTGVSQNPRHKITKRGQNVTFRCDPISEHNRLYWYRQTLGQGPEFLTYFQNEAQLEKSRLLSDRFSAERPKGSFSTLEIQRTEQGDSAMYLCASSLSQGAVSGTEAFFGQGTRLTVV.

There are a few counts of this clone. The V call is TRBV19, the J call TRBJ2-1; D gene ambiguous. Trimming took off 4 bases at V and 2 bases at J, with 15 bases between the two ends. The CDR3 has 16 amino acids. Per germline, CDR1 LNHDA and CDR2 SQIVND (reference sequence). As DNA, the CDR3 is TGTGCCAGTAGTAGCCCACGACTCCGGGCCTACAATGAGCAGTTCTTC. Amino acid sequence: CASSSPRLRAYNEQFF.

This clone has a single count. The V and J genes are TRBV2 and TRBJ1-1; perhaps TRBD1 as D (5 bases). Germline CDR1 is SNHLY and CDR2 is FYNNEI. Trimming removed 7 bases from V and 1 base from J, with 7 bases in between. The CDR3 covers 12 residues. CDR3 DNA: TGTGCCAGCAACCAGGGGAACACTGAAGCTTTCTTT. Translated, it gives CASNQGNTEAFF.

V and J are TRBV18 and TRBJ2-1; 9 bases align to TRBD2. With V trimmed by 3 bases and J by 7 bases, 4 bases remained unmatched. In germline, CDR1 is KGHSH, CDR2 LQKENI. This CDR3 is built from 14 residues. The DNA for the CDR3 is TGTGCCAGCTCACCTCTAGCGGGGAGAAATGAGCAGTTCTTC. Protein product: CASSPLAGRNEQFF.

This clone has only a few counts. V and J are TRBV29-1 and TRBJ2-3; 8 nucleotides agree with TRBD1. The CDR3 covers 14 residues. Germline V lookup: CDR1 SQVTM, CDR2 ANQGSEA. The V gene end was trimmed by 2 bases and the J gene end by 6 bases; junction bases not matched to a gene: 7. CDR3 DNA: TGCAGCGTTGAACCCGGGACAGGCTCCGATACGCAGTATTTT. As protein: CSVEPGTGSDTQYF.

The table lists this clone with a few counts. The gene calls are TRBV30 and TRBJ1-5, with 9 bases lining up with TRBD1. V lost 8 bases, J lost 4 bases, and 3 bases stayed unmatched. Germline V gives CDR1 GTSNPN, CDR2 SVGIG (reference sequence). The CDR3 covers 12 residues. The CDR3 spells CAVGTGNQPQHF. The CDR3 DNA sequence: TGTGCCGTTGGGACAGGGAATCAGCCCCAGCATTTT.

The chain employs TRBV27 and TRBJ2-7, with D tentatively TRBD1 (6 bases). The CDR3 runs 13 residues. Germline V lookup: CDR1 MNHEY, CDR2 SMNVEV (reference sequence). Deletions cut 5 bases from V and 4 bases from J, with 12 bases between. This CDR3 is CASSRLQGYEQYF. The DNA for the CDR3 is TGTGCCAGCAGTAGACTTCAGGGGTACGAGCAGTACTTC.

This sequence joins TRBV5-6 and TRBJ2-1; 8 positions agree with TRBD2. Germline-derived CDR1 and CDR2 are SGHDT and YYEEEE. The CDR3 sequence is 15 residues long. J was trimmed by 5 bases and V by 7 bases; bases with no gene match: 11. The CDR3: CASGLPGTSNNEQFF. In DNA form, the CDR3 reads TGTGCCAGCGGACTACCCGGGACTAGTAACAATGAGCAGTTCTTC.

V gene TRBV11-2 combines with J gene TRBJ2-5; D perhaps matches TRBD2 (6 bases). In germline, CDR1 is SGHAT, CDR2 FQNNGV. V was pared by 8 bases and J by 5 bases, with 12 bases between. The CDR3 extends over 12 amino acids. Here the CDR3 reads CASSAAGETQYF. The DNA of the CDR3 is TGTGCCAGCTCAGCGGCGGGGGAGACCCAGTACTTC.

This clone was observed a handful of times. In DNA, the CDR3 is TGCGCCAGCAGCTTGACTAGCGGGGTCTTCTCCTACGAGCAGTACTTC. It yields the protein CASSLTSGVFSYEQYF. V is TRBV5-1 and J is TRBJ2-7; TRBD2 matches at 10 bases. Germline lookup yields CDR1 SGHRS and CDR2 YFSETQ. J gave up 0 bases and V 1 base, and 4 bases lay outside the gene matches. The CDR3 is 16 amino acids.

The rearrangement joins TRBV11-2 to TRBJ2-2; the match to TRBD1 covers 7 bases. This CDR3 region has 14 residues. CDR1 and CDR2 (germline): SGHAT, FQNNGV. V lost 1 base, J lost 7 bases, and 3 bases stayed unmatched. CDR3: CASSLGWTGGELFF. CDR3 nucleotides: TGTGCCAGCAGCTTAGGTTGGACAGGCGGGGAGCTGTTTTTT.

This clone was counted only a few times. The rearrangement uses TRBV29-1 and TRBJ1-5; D gene ambiguous. The CDR3 totals 13 residues. The germline V gene has CDR1 SQVTM and CDR2 ANQGSEA. The V end lost 7 bases, the J end lost 5 bases, and 15 bases lay between the germline ends. CDR3 sequence: CSATLGRDQPQHF. The DNA for the CDR3 is TGCAGCGCGACTTTGGGGAGGGATCAGCCCCAGCATTTT.

The rearrangement joins TRBV9 to TRBJ2-1; 9 nucleotides agree with TRBD1. V dropped 3 bases and J dropped 8; count of bases not matched to a gene: 0. This CDR3 has 12 amino acids. CDR1 SGDLS and CDR2 YYNGEE come from the germline V gene. The CDR3 nucleotides read TGTGCCAGCAGCGGGACAGGGGATGAGCAGTTCTTC. Translated, it gives CASSGTGDEQFF.

The chain recombines TRBV13 with TRBJ2-3; 11 bases map to TRBD2. The V segment lost 6 bases and the J segment 0 bases; nucleotides outside the gene matches: 5. In germline, CDR1 is PRHDT, CDR2 FYEKMQ (reference sequence). The CDR3 contains 16 residues. The CDR3, as DNA: TGTGCCAGCAGTGCGGGGACTAGCGGAAGCACAGATACGCAGTATTTT. Translation gives CASSAGTSGSTDTQYF.

The sample holds a few counts of this clone. CDR3 loop: CASRFRGGETQYF. CDR3 nucleotide sequence: TGTGCCAGCAGGTTCCGGGGGGGAGAGACCCAGTACTTC. The chain carries TRBV7-2 and TRBJ2-5; 8 positions match TRBD2. The CDR3 extends over 13 amino acids. Germline V lookup: CDR1 SGHTA, CDR2 FQGNSA. V gave up 6 bases and J gave up 4 bases; unmatched junction bases: 4.

The table lists this clone with a count of one. The J gene is TRBJ2-7, the V gene TRBV18; 8 bases fit TRBD2. The CDR3 is 16 amino acids. V lost 6 bases to trimming and J lost 2 bases; unmatched junction nucleotides: 12. Germline-derived CDR1 and CDR2 are KGHSH and LQKENI. The CDR3: CASSHTGGATAYEQYF. CDR3 DNA sequence: TGTGCCAGCTCGCACACCGGGGGGGCCACGGCCTACGAGCAGTACTTC.